This TCR beta chain was recovered during a study of Graves' ophthalmopathy and Graves' hyperthyroidism. Overall study results and limits: Thyroid clonotypes that were expanded above 0.001 frequency mostly also appeared in blood.

Investigators amplified TCR beta CDR3 regions from RNA transcripts. HTBI primers were employed in first-round RT-PCR, then a second-round multiplex PCR followed. TCRdb processed the multiplex PCR reads anew with MiXCR; each CDR3 protein has one entry. The sample has about 390,000 distinct CDR3 sequences; 17% are singletons. There are many counts of this clonotype. The antigen is unknown. Absence of ophthalmopathy within 18 months of follow-up defined stable hyperthyroidism. Newly diagnosed, the hyperthyroidism patients had under 2 months' duration and were aged 18 to 65. The sequenced sample consisted of peripheral blood. The receptor was isolated from an adult woman with stable Graves' hyperthyroidism.

CDR3 region: CASSVGAEAFF. The CDR3 DNA reads TGTGCCAGCAGCGTAGGTGCTGAAGCTTTCTTT. The gene calls are TRBV25-1 and TRBJ1-1; D is unresolved. The length of the CDR3 is 11 residues. CDR1 and CDR2 (germline): MGHDK, SYGVNS. V dropped 6 bases and J dropped 6 bases, with 8 bases sitting between them.